The sample holds a few counts of the clone carrying this T cell receptor beta chain. Its antigen is unknown. This sample is part of a study of identical twins. Overall study results and limits: Clonotypes of the beta chain that were abundant in cord blood carried fewer insertions (memory repertoires showed none). Modeled out-of-frame TCR alpha sharing in monozygotic twins fell below observed levels.

TCRdb re-analysed the 5' RACE reads in MiXCR, keeping a single row per CDR3 protein. The data contain hundreds of thousands of distinct CDR3 sequences, approximately 21% of them seen just once; the ten biggest clones take up roughly 4%. These data also formed part of another study, on T cells expressing NK-cell markers.

Sequencing was done on a sample of PBMCs. The TCR sequence derives from a woman between 18 and 29 years old in good health.

CDR3 coding DNA: TGCGCCAGCAGCTTGAGCGGGGAGGATTCACCCCTCCACTTT. Amino acids: CASSLSGEDSPLHF. This chain uses TRBV5-1 with TRBJ1-6; D is unclear. Trimming cost V 1 base and J 8 bases, with 10 bases left between them. The CDR3 is 14 residues long. In germline, CDR1 is SGHRS, CDR2 YFSETQ.